What follows describes a single T cell receptor beta chain. Germline V gene lookup returns CDR1 MDHEN and CDR2 SYDVKM. Between the trimmed V and J ends, which lost 8 bases and 11 bases, there was a span of 12 bases. This CDR3 contains 11 residues. The record originates from a study of technical replicates of blood from a few donors. This table comes from immunoSEQ multiplex PCR, and its TCRdb copy is limited to in-frame clones, with some not included. The data contain about 100,000 clones, 95% of them singletons. The chain couples TRBV28 to TRBJ1-4, with D unclear. The sequenced sample was T cells isolated from PBMCs. This receptor was taken from a human donor in good health. The CDR3 region is CASGWNYKLFF. In DNA, the CDR3 is TGTGCCAGCGGGTGGAACTACAAACTGTTTTTT.